The clone carrying this T cell receptor beta chain appeared a few times. Its target is not known. The data are from a study of beta chain features in type 1 diabetes. The study's findings and limits: People with Type 1 diabetes carried modestly yet significantly shorter TCRB CDR3s in all four CD4+ subsets. Patients showed naive, central memory and Treg TCRB repertoires that appeared more similar than those of healthy donors.

Sequenced material consisted of expressed TCRB transcripts (all of the isolated RNA was reverse transcribed). TCRdb keeps only in-frame clones here, not all; method: immunoSEQ multiplex PCR. The sample records hundreds of thousands of clones, roughly 15% being singletons. Isolation of CD4+ naive, central memory, regulatory and stem cell-like memory cells was achieved by sorting via CD45RO/CCR7/CD25/CD127/CD95/CD27. Trimming stripped 5 bases from V and 0 bases from J, with 18 bases between. CDR3 length: 16 residues. Germline lookup yields CDR1 GTSNPN and CDR2 SVGIG (reference sequence). The sequencing input was naive CD4+ T cells from blood. The chain recombines TRBV30 with TRBJ2-3, with D possibly TRBD1 on 5 matching bases. The clonotype originates from a young man with type 1 diabetes. The CDR3 loop is CAWGHTRMRSTDTQYF. The CDR3 region has the DNA TGTGCCTGGGGACACACCCGGATGCGTAGCACAGATACGCAGTATTTT. Together with reference TRBV30 and TRBJ2-3, the CDR3 gives the full variable domain: SQTIHQWPATLVQPVGSPLSLECTVEGTSNPNLYWYRQAAGRGLQLLFYSVGIGQISSEVPQNLSASRPQDRQFILSSKKLLLSDSGFYLCAWGHTRMRSTDTQYFGPGTRLTVL.